This passage covers 18 T cell receptor beta chains from one sample sequenced in a study of T cell responses to AZD1222 COVID-19 vaccine. TCRdb keeps only in-frame clones here, not all; method: immunoSEQ multiplex PCR. Of 100,000 to 150,000 clones detected, around 87% appear once; the ten largest clones hold 1.5%. Sequenced material: peripheral blood, taken on day 0 of AZD1222 vaccination. Receptor source: an adult in good health.

The chain joins TRBV4-3 to TRBJ2-7; 8 nucleotides match TRBD2. The CDR3 is made up of 16 amino acids. Germline CDR1 reads LGHNA; CDR2 reads YSLEER. V lost 0 bases and J lost 3; bases outside the gene matches: 7. This chain's CDR3 is CASSQDQGLVGYEQYF. CDR3 DNA sequence: TGCGCCAGCAGCCAAGATCAGGGACTAGTAGGCTACGAGCAGTACTTC.

This chain uses TRBV5-1 with TRBJ1-5, with D possibly matching TRBD1 (5 bases). CDR1 is SGHRS, CDR2 YFSETQ, per germline. Trimming shortened V by 1 base and J by 2 bases, and 7 bases separated the two germline ends. This CDR3 spans 14 amino acids. The CDR3 reads CASSLWGGNQPQHF. The CDR3 nucleotides are TGCGCCAGCAGCTTGTGGGGGGGCAATCAGCCCCAGCATTTT.

The chain has TRBV19 and TRBJ2-7; D gene ambiguous. The CDR3 consists of 13 residues. CDR1 is LNHDA, CDR2 SQIVND, per germline (reference sequence). V lost 3 bases and J lost 4, with 10 bases in between. Here the CDR3 DNA reads TGTGCCAGTAGTATCAGGCACCCTTACGAGCAGTACTTC. Residues: CASSIRHPYEQYF.

V and J are TRBV30 and TRBJ2-2, with 8 bases lining up with TRBD1. Trimming at V came to 8 bases and at J to 1 base, leaving 6 bases not matched to a gene. Per germline, CDR1 GTSNPN and CDR2 SVGIG (reference sequence). The CDR3 extends over 14 amino acids. CDR3 in amino acids: CARTDRVNTGELFF. The CDR3 DNA is TGTGCCCGGACGGACAGGGTGAACACCGGGGAGCTGTTTTTT.

The chain carries TRBV28 and TRBJ1-2; D perhaps matches TRBD1 (5 bases). Germline V lookup: CDR1 MDHEN, CDR2 SYDVKM. CDR3 size: 14 residues. The V and J ends lost 10 bases and 3 bases respectively, with 18 bases between them. The CDR3 nucleotides read TGTGCCACGCCAGCGGGGCGCGGCGACTATGGCTACACCTTC. Translating it yields CATPAGRGDYGYTF.

The chain uses TRBV19 and TRBJ2-2; D is possibly TRBD1 (6 bases). In germline, CDR1 is LNHDA, CDR2 SQIVND (reference sequence). V was shortened by 6 bases and J by 9 bases, with 23 bases between the two germline ends. The CDR3 runs 16 residues. The CDR3 bases are TGTGCCAGTAGCCGTACAGGGATCCCAGTACAATGGGAGCTGTTTTTT. It translates to CASSRTGIPVQWELFF.

The chain has TRBV28 and TRBJ1-1, with 11 bases fitting TRBD1. V lost 6 bases, J lost 3 bases, and 6 bases stayed unmatched. The CDR3 is 15 amino acids. The germline gives CDR1 MDHEN, CDR2 SYDVKM. In DNA form, the CDR3 reads TGTGCCAGCAGCGGGACAGGGGGGGTGTACACTGAAGCTTTCTTT. Protein: CASSGTGGVYTEAFF.

V and J are TRBV28 and TRBJ1-2; no firm D call. Germline V gives CDR1 MDHEN, CDR2 SYDVKM. There are 13 residues in the CDR3. Trimming took 3 bases from V and 8 from J, leaving 13 bases between them. CDR3 bases: TGTGCCAGCAGTTTCTACACAGTGACCGGCTACACCTTC. This sequence encodes CASSFYTVTGYTF.

This chain connects TRBV6-5 to TRBJ2-7; no firm D call. CDR1 MNHEY and CDR2 SVGAGI come from the germline V gene. V gave up 7 bases and J gave up 3 bases, with 13 bases separating them. CDR3 length: 13 residues. The CDR3 coding sequence is TGTGCCAGCACTCTACAGATTTTCTACGAGCAGTACTTC. This encodes CASTLQIFYEQYF.

The sample holds a few counts of this clone. The V gene is TRBV4-3, the J gene TRBJ1-2; 8 bases agree with TRBD1. V shed 0 bases and J 5 bases; nucleotides not matched to a gene: 8. Germline values: CDR1 LGHNA, CDR2 YSLEER. The CDR3 totals 16 residues. The CDR3 protein is CASSQETPGGHYGYTF. Written as DNA, the CDR3 is TGCGCCAGCAGCCAAGAAACGCCAGGGGGCCATTATGGCTACACCTTC.

The rearrangement links TRBV4-2 to TRBJ2-1; D is undetermined. This CDR3 spans 16 amino acids. The V gene's germline CDR1 is LGHNA and CDR2 YNFKEQ. V was shortened by 0 bases and J by 4 bases, with 13 bases between the two germline ends. The CDR3 bases are TGTGCCAGCAGCCAAGATCTTACCTTATATTACAATGAGCAGTTCTTC. Translating it yields CASSQDLTLYYNEQFF.

This chain joins TRBV5-1 and TRBJ2-2, with D possibly matching TRBD1 (6 bases). Trimming left V 9 bases short and J 5 bases short, with 11 bases between. The CDR3 has 12 amino acids. Per germline, CDR1 SGHRS and CDR2 YFSETQ. The CDR3 region is CATYRETGELFF. The CDR3 nucleotides read TGCGCCACCTACAGGGAAACCGGGGAGCTGTTTTTT.

As DNA, the CDR3 is TGTGCCAGCAGCCCTAGGGGCCCCCGGGATACTAACTATGGCTACACCTTC. Translation: CASSPRGPRDTNYGYTF. The chain couples TRBV7-2 to TRBJ1-2, with D possibly TRBD1 on 5 matching bases. V lost 5 bases, J lost 0 bases, and 19 bases lay in between. Germline CDR1 and CDR2: SGHTA and FQGNSA. The CDR3 runs 17 residues.

This chain connects TRBV30 to TRBJ2-4, with 9 bases fitting TRBD1. Unmatched junction bases numbered 5, after V lost 0 bases and J lost 8 bases. The CDR3 runs 14 residues. Germline CDR1 and CDR2: GTSNPN and SVGIG (reference sequence). CDR3 loop: CAWSVGTGTDIQYF. DNA of the CDR3: TGTGCCTGGAGTGTAGGGACAGGGACGGACATTCAGTACTTC.

The chain is built from TRBV3-1 (or the pseudogene TRBV3-2) and TRBJ1-3; 7 bases are shared with TRBD1. Per the germline V gene, CDR1 is LGHDT and CDR2 is YNNKEL (reference sequence). After removal of 5 bases from V and 4 bases from J, the junction contained 14 bases not matched to a gene. This CDR3 region has 17 residues. In nucleotides, the CDR3 is TGTGCCAGCAGCTCGATTCGACAGGGCATAGGAGGAAACACCATATATTTT. Translating gives CASSSIRQGIGGNTIYF.

The chain couples TRBV3-1 (or the pseudogene TRBV3-2) to TRBJ2-7; D perhaps matches TRBD2 (5 bases). The CDR3 runs 14 residues. V was clipped by 1 base and J by 2 bases, with 9 bases between them. Germline V gene sequence: CDR1 LGHDT, CDR2 YNNKEL (reference sequence). The DNA of the CDR3 is TGTGCCAGCAGCCAAGCCGAGGGTACCTACGAGCAGTACTTC. Protein product: CASSQAEGTYEQYF.

The chain recombines TRBV7-8 with TRBJ1-4, with D uncertain. This CDR3 has 13 residues. Trimming pared 3 bases from V and 2 bases from J, leaving 4 bases between. CDR1 and CDR2 (germline): SGHVS, FQNEAQ. The CDR3 DNA follows: TGTGCCAGCAGCTTGATTACTAATGAAAAACTGTTTTTT. Translating gives CASSLITNEKLFF.

This clone has more than one count but fewer than ten. The rearrangement uses TRBV5-1 and TRBJ1-2; possible D gene TRBD1, 5 bases. From germline, CDR1 is SGHRS and CDR2 YFSETQ. The CDR3 sequence is 15 residues long. Trimming left V 7 bases short and J 4 bases short, with 20 bases between. CDR3 sequence (DNA): TGCGCCAGCCGTATAAGTCGACAGCAATTCTATGGCTACACCTTC. Encoded protein: CASRISRQQFYGYTF.